One sample yielded the 23 T cell receptor beta chains listed below, sequenced in a study of blood T cells in healthy people across ages. A J-beta primer mix and a sample-barcoded 5' primer were used in a second PCR of about 7 to 12 cycles. TCRdb reanalysed the 5' RACE reads using MiXCR and keeps one entry per CDR3 protein. Altogether 500,000 to 600,000 distinct CDR3 sequences are present, 25% to 30% being singletons, with the ten largest covering around a sixth. The sample consisted of blood. Receptor source: a woman aged 70-85 years in good health.

This clonotype was seen a few times. The J gene is TRBJ2-5, the V gene TRBV6-2 or TRBV6-3, with D possibly TRBD1 on 6 matching bases. Per germline, CDR1 MNHEY and CDR2 SVGEGT. Trimming removed 7 bases from V and 3 bases from J, with 9 bases in between. CDR3 size: 12 residues. CDR3 nucleotides: TGTGCCAGCACCGACAGGAAAGAGACCCAGTACTTC. Protein product: CASTDRKETQYF.

The J gene is TRBJ2-5, the V gene TRBV20-1; D gene uncertain. There are 11 residues in the CDR3. Germline loops: CDR1 DFQATT, CDR2 SNEGSKA (reference sequence). V shed 8 bases and J shed 5 bases, with 12 bases lying between them. CDR3 coding DNA: TGCAGTTACGCGTACGGGGAGACCCAGTACTTC. This sequence encodes CSYAYGETQYF.

The chain couples TRBV20-1 to TRBJ2-5, with no clear D. The last part of the DNA fits TRBJ2-7 better; the J call may be wrong. The length of the CDR3 is 11 residues. Germline assignment: CDR1 DFQATT and CDR2 SNEGSKA (reference sequence). CDR3 in amino acids: CSARADYEQYF. DNA for the CDR3: TGCAGTGCTAGAGCCGACTACGAGCAGTACTTC.

The chain couples TRBV4-3 to TRBJ1-2; 11 bases agree with TRBD1. The V and J ends lost 2 bases and 2 bases, in that order; junction bases with no gene match: 1. This CDR3 region has 15 residues. Germline V gives CDR1 LGHNA, CDR2 YSLEER. The CDR3 nucleotides read TGCGCCAGCAGCCAACGGACAGGGGGCAACTATGGCTACACCTTC. Translating it yields CASSQRTGGNYGYTF.

This clonotype was observed a handful of times. V is TRBV11-1 and J is TRBJ2-1; tentative D call: TRBD2 (5 bases). CDR1 is SGHAT and CDR2 is FQDESV in the germline V gene (reference sequence). The CDR3 length is 14 residues. The V end was cut by 2 bases, the J end by 6 bases, with 11 bases between. CDR3 residues: CASSLRGMANEQFF. CDR3 DNA sequence: TGTGCCAGCAGCTTAAGAGGGATGGCCAATGAGCAGTTCTTC.

This chain links TRBV5-1 with TRBJ2-2; a weak D match, TRBD1 (6 bases). This CDR3 is 15 amino acids long. Germline assignment: CDR1 SGHRS and CDR2 YFSETQ. V lost 1 base, J lost 2 bases, and 9 bases lay in between. CDR3 DNA: TGCGCCAGCAGCTTGAACAGGGAAAACACCGGGGAGCTGTTTTTT. It yields the protein CASSLNRENTGELFF.

The chain recombines TRBV20-1 with TRBJ2-5, with D maybe TRBD2 (5 bases). The ends were cut back, 3 bases at V and 5 bases at J, with 19 bases in the middle. The CDR3 consists of 15 residues. Germline V gene data show CDR1 as DFQATT and CDR2 as SNEGSKA (reference sequence). CDR3: CSASVLADPRETQYF. CDR3 DNA: TGCAGTGCTAGTGTTCTAGCCGACCCGAGGGAGACCCAGTACTTC.

The rearrangement links TRBV7-9 to TRBJ1-6; D unclear. Germline V gene data show CDR1 as SEHNR and CDR2 as FQNEAQ (reference sequence). V shed 1 base and J shed 8 bases, with 9 bases lying between them. This CDR3 is 14 amino acids long. CDR3 loop: CASSLVDRDSPLHF. For the CDR3, the DNA is TGTGCCAGCAGCTTAGTGGACCGAGATTCACCCCTCCACTTT.

The CDR3: CASSLKGGAGYTF. The CDR3 DNA reads as TGTGCCAGCAGCTTAAAGGGGGGGGCTGGCTACACCTTC. V usage is TRBV7-2 and J usage is TRBJ1-2; D possibly corresponds to TRBD1 (6 bases). The length of the CDR3 is 13 residues. CDR1 and CDR2 from the germline V gene are SGHTA and FQGNSA. V was pared by 2 bases and J by 7 bases, with 11 bases between.

The chain carries TRBV5-6 and TRBJ2-2; 9 bases fit TRBD1. The V and J ends lost 5 bases and 5 bases, in that order; junction bases with no gene match: 7. Germline V gene lookup returns CDR1 SGHDT and CDR2 YYEEEE. This CDR3 comprises 15 residues. The CDR3 protein is CASSEQGAHTGELFF. The CDR3 bases are TGTGCCAGCAGTGAACAGGGGGCGCATACCGGGGAGCTGTTTTTT.

This clonotype has just a few counts. The chain recombines TRBV10-3 with TRBJ2-2, with D unresolved. Per the germline V gene, CDR1 is ENHRY and CDR2 is SYGVKD. The CDR3 consists of 14 residues. The germline V and J ends were trimmed by 10 bases and 0 bases, with 12 bases remaining between them. The CDR3 DNA follows: TGTGCCACCGCAGTTATCGCGAACACCGGGGAGCTGTTTTTT. This gives the protein CATAVIANTGELFF.

This clonotype was observed a few times. The chain links TRBV9 to TRBJ1-4; TRBD1 aligns across 9 bases. The germline V gene has CDR1 SGDLS and CDR2 YYNGEE. This CDR3 region has 17 residues. Unmatched junction bases numbered 9, after V lost 3 bases and J lost 3 bases. In DNA, the CDR3 is TGTGCCAGCAGCGCCCAAACAGGGGGCGCGTCTAATGAAAAACTGTTTTTT. It translates to CASSAQTGGASNEKLFF.

The genes are TRBV20-1 and TRBJ2-1; perhaps TRBD2 as D (6 bases). Per the germline V gene, CDR1 is DFQATT and CDR2 is SNEGSKA (reference sequence). The V gene lost 0 bases and the J gene lost 4 bases, with 13 bases spanning the gap. The CDR3 is 15 amino acids. The CDR3 DNA follows: TGCAGTGCTAGAGATGGGGCTAGCGATTACAATGAGCAGTTCTTC. It yields the protein CSARDGASDYNEQFF.

The chain uses TRBV11-2 and TRBJ1-1; D unresolved. V lost 5 bases and J 1 base, leaving 8 bases between the germline ends. The CDR3 loop spans 13 amino acids. The germline V gene has CDR1 SGHAT and CDR2 FQNNGV. CDR3 nucleotides: TGTGCCAGCAGCACTCACGAGAACACTGAAGCTTTCTTT. Encoded protein: CASSTHENTEAFF.

Note on this clonotype: The junction departs from germline at one end; a sequencing error may be responsible. This chain uses TRBV20-1 with TRBJ2-6; D perhaps matches TRBD1 (6 bases). In germline, CDR1 is DFQATT, CDR2 SNEGSKA (reference sequence). The CDR3 has 16 residues. CDR3 amino acids: CSATRRGRSGANVPTF. The CDR3 DNA reads TGCAGTGCTACCCGCAGGGGACGTAGTGGGGCCAACGTCCCGACTTTC.

A note on this clonotype: The junction differs from germline at one of its ends, possibly a read error. The V gene is TRBV7-8, the J gene TRBJ2-4; perhaps TRBD1 as D (6 bases). The CDR3 loop spans 16 amino acids. Germline CDR1 reads SGHVS; CDR2 reads FQNEAQ. The CDR3 nucleotides are TGTGCCAACAGCTTAGGACAGATGATAGCCAAAAACATTCAGTACTTC. It specifies CANSLGQMIAKNIQYF.

This clonotype was seen ten or more times. This chain joins TRBV3-1 and TRBJ1-4; 11 bases fit TRBD1. Germline CDR1 LGHDT, CDR2 YNNKEL (reference sequence). The CDR3 is 16 residues long. V gave up 3 bases and J gave up 7 bases; unmatched junction bases: 7. CDR3 region: CASSQGTGGRGEKLFF. The DNA for the CDR3 is TGTGCCAGCAGCCAGGGGACAGGGGGTCGCGGTGAAAAACTGTTTTTT.

This clonotype was detected only a few times. V and J are TRBV5-1 and TRBJ2-5, with 11 bases aligning to TRBD2. The end of the DNA is better explained by TRBJ2-1, so the J call may be wrong. The CDR3 length is 14 residues. CDR1 and CDR2 (germline): SGHRS, YFSETQ. DNA for the CDR3: TGCGCCAGCAGGAGTTTGACTAGCGGGGATGAGCAGTTCTTC. Translating it yields CASRSLTSGDEQFF.

This clonotype was seen only a few times. The genes are TRBV7-3 and TRBJ1-3, with D perhaps TRBD1 (5 bases). V was pared by 2 bases and J by 4 bases, with 9 bases between. Germline loops: CDR1 SGHTA, CDR2 FQGTGA. This CDR3 is 14 amino acids long. The CDR3 reads CASSLQGTGNTIYF. The DNA of the CDR3 is TGTGCCAGCAGCTTACAGGGTACCGGAAACACCATATATTTT.

In this sample, this clonotype turned up a few times. This chain joins TRBV5-5 and TRBJ2-5; 8 bases match TRBD1. With the DNA end fitting TRBJ2-7 better, the J assignment may be wrong. The CDR3 consists of 15 residues. Per the germline V gene, CDR1 is SGHKS and CDR2 is YYEKEE (reference sequence). CDR3 nucleotide sequence: TGTGCCAGCAGCCCAGGGACAGGCCATCAATACGAGCAGTACTTC. Protein product: CASSPGTGHQYEQYF.

The chain combines TRBV20-1 with TRBJ1-1, with 12 nucleotides matching TRBD1. V dropped 6 bases and J dropped 10; count of bases not matched to a gene: 12. The CDR3 covers 14 residues. Looked up from germline, CDR1 is DFQATT and CDR2 is SNEGSKA (reference sequence). CDR3 sequence reads: CSADARDRGLRAFF. As DNA, the CDR3 is TGCAGTGCCGACGCCCGGGACAGGGGGCTGCGAGCTTTCTTT.

V gene TRBV4-2 combines with J gene TRBJ1-4; no definite D call. The V gene's germline CDR1 is LGHNA and CDR2 YNFKEQ. This CDR3 is built from 15 residues. V was pared by 0 bases and J by 4 bases, with 9 bases between. DNA of the CDR3: TGTGCCAGCAGCCAAGATAGGTCCTATAATGAAAAACTGTTTTTT. Translating gives CASSQDRSYNEKLFF.

This clonotype occurred a few times. The J gene is TRBJ1-4, the V gene TRBV25-1; D uncertain. This CDR3 is 11 amino acids long. CDR1 is MGHDK and CDR2 is SYGVNS in the germline V gene. The V gene lost 8 bases and the J gene lost 6 bases, with 7 bases spanning the gap. CDR3 protein: CASLSYEKLFF. Here the CDR3 DNA reads TGTGCCAGCCTCTCATATGAAAAACTGTTTTTT.